This note documents a single TCR beta chain sequence. The identical CDR3 is also encoded by other nucleotide sequences in the sample. The data were obtained in a study of blood T cell repertoires in COVID-19. Trimming cost V 2 bases and J 5 bases; bases outside gene matches: 3. CDR3 length: 13 residues. Germline CDR1 reads SGHNT; CDR2 reads YYREEE (reference sequence). Profiled with immunoSEQ multiplex PCR; TCRdb holds only in-frame clones, not every one. The top ten clones hold 8.3% of a sample with hundreds of thousands of clones, around 85% of them seen once. The chain combines TRBV5-4 with TRBJ2-7; 8 nucleotides align to TRBD1. Sequencing was carried out using PBMCs or T cells enriched from blood (not recorded which). The TCR was taken from a woman aged 55-69 years who had recovered from COVID-19. DNA of the CDR3: TGTGCCAGCAGCTTCGGACAGGGTGACGAGCAGTACGTC. This gives the protein CASSFGQGDEQYV.